This T cell receptor beta chain was observed in a study of OX40 agonist ivuxolimab in advanced cancers. About the full investigation: Ivuxolimab, which targeted the costimulatory receptor OX40 (CD134), was an agonistic, fully human IgG2 monoclonal antibody. The point of sequencing TCRbeta in the periphery was to test whether ivuxolimab changed TCR sequence diversity and drove clonal T-cell expansion. The paper describes the monotherapy dose-escalation part (N of about 57 patients) of the phase I trial of ivuxolimab. Intravenous ivuxolimab was administered to patients every 2 weeks at six dose levels: 0.01, 0.1, 0.3, 1.5, 3 and 10 mg/kg. Of the approximately 50 dose-escalation patients, hepatocellular carcinoma was present in roughly 19, melanoma in around 15, renal cell carcinoma in 9 and head and neck cancer in 9. Three dose-escalation patients achieved partial responses, one with hepatocellular carcinoma and two with cutaneous melanoma. Patients were allowed to have had prior anti-PD-1, anti-PD-L1 or anti-CTLA-4 therapy, and around 41% of the dose-escalation patients had previously received checkpoint inhibitors. The dose-escalation cohort was approximately 83% male with a mean age of about 58 years, ranging from roughly 23 to 90. Beyond this particular receptor, the publication reports: Low levels of normalized T-cell clonal expansion were also seen in some patients who did not respond. Clonal expansion of both CD4+ and CD8+ blood T cells was observed from baseline to week 6 at doses 0.1 to 3.0 mg/kg. In partial responders in the 0.1-3.0 mg/kg groups, normalized peripheral clonal expansion was found to be among the lowest, especially among CD8+ T cells. On average, CD8+ T cells showed more expanded clones than CD4+ T cells after ivuxolimab. The antigen specificity of the peripheral T cells that underwent clonal expansion was not determined.

Per the germline V gene (reference sequence), MNHNY is the CDR1 and SVGAGI is the CDR2. V was cut back by 5 bases and J by 7 bases, leaving a gap of 9 bases between them. The CDR3, cysteine through phenylalanine, is 12 amino acids long. Solely the CDR3 DNA is kept, with 36 bases framed from the first base. The count of this clone is one. It has no known antigen specificity. No base quality information exists; no much larger clone differs at one position. For sequencing of the TCRbeta CDR3 region, genomic DNA was extracted from the sorted cells. The immunoSEQ Assay was used to sequence the TCRbeta CDR3 regions. The source is immuneACCESS, and TCRdb retained only in-frame sequences with V and J called. Part of the clones is not carried over; for the studies checked, unresolved V genes explain less than half of this, and the remainder is unexplained. The sample contains tens of thousands of clones, 77% of them found a single time. Jointly, the top ten make up roughly 2.7% of the sample.

Patients with a history of autoimmune disease or receiving systemic immunosuppression were excluded from the trial. In every dose cohort, peripheral blood was drawn for TCR sequencing at baseline, cycle 4 day 1, and cycle 7 day 1. Samples were obtained from an open-label, multicenter, first-in-human phase I dose-escalation trial of ivuxolimab. Adults with locally advanced or metastatic melanoma, renal cell, hepatocellular, or head and neck squamous cell carcinoma were enrolled in the trial. Before TCR sequencing, CD4+ T cells and CD8+ T cells were sorted from peripheral blood as separate populations.

Here the chain combines TRBV6-6 and TRBJ1-5, with the D gene too uncertain to name. This specimen consisted of CD4+ or CD8+ T cells sorted from blood, obtained in a trial of the OX40 agonist ivuxolimab. The sequence was obtained from an adult with an advanced solid tumor such as melanoma, head and neck, liver or kidney cancer. The bases read TGTGCCAGCAGTGTGCGAAGGCAGCCCCAGCATTTT. Protein translation: CASSVRRQPQHF.